The present T cell receptor beta chain was sequenced within a study of T cell repertoires in cytomegalovirus infection. Germline loops: CDR1 DFQATT, CDR2 SNEGSKA (reference sequence). V dropped 6 bases and J dropped 6 bases, with 15 bases sitting between them. The CDR3 is made up of 13 amino acids. This clonotype was seen only a few times. From the reads, TCRdb called clonotypes with MiXCR, one entry per CDR3 protein. The table includes under 350,000 distinct CDR3 sequences, about 8.8% detected once. This clonotype was sampled from a human donor in good health (CMV status not recorded). Some clones in this sample may be carry-over from other donors' samples. What was sequenced was PBMCs. The gene calls are TRBV20-1 and TRBJ1-5; tentative D call: TRBD1 (5 bases). Here the CDR3 reads CSAMDGGTQPQHF. The CDR3 DNA sequence: TGCAGTGCGATGGACGGGGGAACTCAGCCCCAGCATTTT.